This entry lists 10 T cell receptor beta chains sequenced from one sample in a study of T cells in Graves' hyperthyroidism and ophthalmopathy. RNA transcripts provided the source from which TCR beta CDR3 regions were amplified. During a first-round RT-PCR of the TCR CDR3, the HTBI primer set was used. TCRdb passed the multiplex PCR reads through MiXCR, listing each CDR3 protein once. The sample contains about 130,000 distinct CDR3 sequences, roughly a fifth of which appear only once. The source material was blood. The receptors were sampled from a woman between 50 and 59 years old with Graves' hyperthyroidism that later progressed to Graves' ophthalmopathy.

The sample holds many counts of this clonotype. The CDR3 sequence: CASSLVRLAGETQYF. Written as DNA, the CDR3 is TGTGCCAGCAGCTTAGTCCGACTAGCGGGAGAGACCCAGTACTTC. This sequence joins TRBV11-2 and TRBJ2-5, with TRBD2 matching 10 bases. V trimming: 1 base; J trimming: 4 bases; junction bases outside the gene matches: 3. From germline, CDR1 is SGHAT and CDR2 FQNNGV. The CDR3 totals 15 residues.

This clonotype has a handful of counts. The chain couples TRBV28 to TRBJ1-4; the D is unclear. Germline V CDR1 and CDR2: MDHEN, SYDVKM. Trimming pared 7 bases from V and 4 bases from J, leaving 10 bases between. The CDR3 has 13 residues. CDR3 protein: CASTELFNEKLFF. The CDR3 DNA reads TGTGCCAGCACAGAGCTATTTAATGAAAAACTGTTTTTT.

This clonotype was counted a few times. The J gene is TRBJ1-2, the V gene TRBV7-9; D may be TRBD1 (5 bases). The CDR3 has 17 residues. The germline V gene encodes CDR1 SEHNR and CDR2 FQNEAQ (reference sequence). Trimming removed 0 bases at V and 7 bases at J, with 21 bases between. The CDR3 DNA reads TGTGCCAGCAGCTTAGCCCCAGCGGCCAGGGCTCTATCTGGCTACACCTTC. Protein product: CASSLAPAARALSGYTF. Full variable domain (remainder filled in from reference TRBV7-9 and TRBJ1-2): DTGVSQNPRHKITKRGQNVTFRCDPISEHNRLYWYRQTLGQGPEFLTYFQNEAQLEKSRLLSDRFSAERPKGSFSTLEIQRTEQGDSAMYLCASSLAPAARALSGYTFGSGTRLTVV.

This clonotype was seen many times. The CDR3 is CASSTETQYF. CDR3 nucleotide sequence: TGTGCCAGCAGTACAGAGACCCAGTACTTC. V gene TRBV7-9 combines with J gene TRBJ2-5; D gene unclear. The CDR3 consists of 10 residues. Germline V gene sequence: CDR1 SEHNR, CDR2 FQNEAQ (reference sequence). Trimming stripped 6 bases from V and 4 bases from J, with 3 bases between.

This clonotype was counted ten times or more. The chain has TRBV29-1 and TRBJ1-3, with a possible D match to TRBD1 (6 bases). The V end was cut by 7 bases, the J end by 9 bases, with 13 bases between. Germline values: CDR1 SQVTM, CDR2 ANQGSEA. This CDR3 has 11 amino acids. The CDR3 region has the DNA TGCAGCGCTAACAGGGAAGCCACCATATATTTT. This gives the protein CSANREATIYF.

This clonotype turned up a few times. V and J are TRBV10-2 and TRBJ2-5; D possibly corresponds to TRBD2 (5 bases). V was clipped by 7 bases and J by 4 bases, with 16 bases between them. The germline V gene has CDR1 WSHSY and CDR2 SAAADI. This CDR3 comprises 14 residues. CDR3 coding DNA: TGCGCCAGCAATGGGAGTCCTATAGGAGAGACCCAGTACTTC. It codes for CASNGSPIGETQYF.

This clonotype was seen more than once but under ten times. The V call is TRBV6-1, the J call TRBJ1-2; D may be TRBD1 (5 bases). CDR3 length equals 14 residues. Germline V gene data show CDR1 as MNHNS and CDR2 as SASEGT. V gave up 2 bases and J gave up 2 bases, with 9 bases separating them. CDR3 bases: TGTGCCAGCAGTGAACGTAGGGGAAACTATGGCTACACCTTC. This sequence encodes CASSERRGNYGYTF.

In this sample, this clonotype turned up a few times. This chain links TRBV25-1 with TRBJ1-6; 7 bases are a match to TRBD1. This CDR3 contains 15 residues. Germline values: CDR1 MGHDK, CDR2 SYGVNS. V shed 2 bases, J shed 10 bases, and the junction held 8 bases outside the gene matches. The DNA for the CDR3 is TGTGCCAGCAGTGAACTCGACAGGGAGGAATCACCCCTCCACTTT. It translates to CASSELDREESPLHF. The full variable domain, rest sourced from reference TRBV25-1 and TRBJ1-6, is EADIYQTPRYLVIGTGKKITLECSQTMGHDKMYWYQQDPGMELHLIHYSYGVNSTEKGDLSSESTVSRIRTEHFPLTLESARPSHTSQYLCASSELDREESPLHFGNGTRLTVT.

The table lists this clonotype with many counts. The CDR3 nucleotides read TGCAGTGCTAGCGCCTACGAGCAGTACTTC. Encoded protein: CSASAYEQYF. The V and J genes are TRBV20-1 and TRBJ2-7; D is ambiguous. Germline V gene lookup returns CDR1 DFQATT and CDR2 SNEGSKA (reference sequence). The CDR3 is 10 amino acids. With 3 bases removed from V and 2 bases from J, the gap between germline ends came to 2 bases.

The rearrangement links TRBV20-1 to TRBJ2-7, with D possibly matching TRBD1 (6 bases). The germline V gene encodes CDR1 DFQATT and CDR2 SNEGSKA (reference sequence). Deletions cut 0 bases from V and 4 bases from J, with 19 bases between. The CDR3 contains 16 residues. In DNA, the CDR3 is TGCAGTGCTAGAGATTTCAAGGCAGGGGAAAGGTACGAGCAGTACTTC. It is translated as CSARDFKAGERYEQYF.